Listed here are 11 T cell receptor beta chains from one sample, sequenced in a study of CD8+ T cells in alopecia areata. Treatment defined: oral pan-JAK inhibitor, 5-10 mg twice daily. It was cDNA, reverse transcribed from extracted RNA, that served as the sequencing template. Sequenced by immunoSEQ multiplex PCR; TCRdb stores in-frame clones only, minus some. This sample yields 150,000 to 200,000 clones, of which roughly 60% are seen a single time; 0.95% to 1.1% belongs to the top ten. Sequencing used CD4+ T cells sorted from blood, obtained at week 24, from a patient treated with tofacitinib. These receptors all stem from a human donor with alopecia areata.

This chain links TRBV29-1 with TRBJ2-5; D is ambiguous. The CDR3 has 13 residues. Trimming cost V 5 bases and J 5 bases, with 15 bases left between them. CDR1 and CDR2 (germline): SQVTM, ANQGSEA. The CDR3 is CSVQVRVAETQYF. CDR3 nucleotide sequence: TGCAGCGTTCAAGTTAGGGTCGCGGAGACCCAGTACTTC. Combining the CDR3 with reference TRBV29-1 and TRBJ2-5 gives the whole variable domain SAVISQKPSRDICQRGTSLTIQCQVDSQVTMMFWYRQQPGQSLTLIATANQGSEATYESGFVIDKFPISRPNLTFSTLTVSNMSPEDSSIYLCSVQVRVAETQYFGPGTRLLVL.

The V and J genes are TRBV30 and TRBJ1-2, with 7 bases lining up with TRBD1. The CDR3 sequence is 13 residues long. Trimming removed 1 base from V and 6 bases from J; junction bases left unmatched: 5. Germline lookup yields CDR1 GTSNPN and CDR2 SVGIG (reference sequence). CDR3: CAWSAGGIHGYTF. For the CDR3, the DNA is TGTGCCTGGAGTGCAGGGGGGATCCATGGCTACACCTTC.

J is TRBJ1-1 and V is TRBV7-9; D gene unclear. Trimming took off 3 bases at V and 2 bases at J, with 10 bases between the two ends. CDR3 size: 14 residues. Germline assignment: CDR1 SEHNR and CDR2 FQNEAQ (reference sequence). CDR3 amino acids: CASSLEWSNTEAFF. CDR3 nucleotide sequence: TGTGCCAGCAGCTTGGAGTGGAGTAACACTGAAGCTTTCTTT.

This clone came up a few times. The rearrangement joins TRBV6-5 to TRBJ2-4, with a weak D call TRBD1 (6 bases). Germline-derived CDR1 and CDR2 are MNHEY and SVGAGI. Trimming removed 8 bases from V and 6 bases from J, with 14 bases in between. The CDR3 contains 13 residues. The CDR3 region is CASRRTALNIQYF. Here the CDR3 DNA reads TGTGCCAGCCGGCGGACAGCGTTAAACATTCAGTACTTC.

CDR3 protein: CASSRTGLNTEAFF. The CDR3 nucleotides are TGTGCCAGCAGTAGGACGGGCCTCAACACTGAAGCTTTCTTT. The V call is TRBV27, the J call TRBJ1-1, with unresolved D. The germline V gene encodes CDR1 MNHEY and CDR2 SMNVEV (reference sequence). The V and J ends lost 5 bases and 2 bases respectively, with 12 bases between them. This CDR3 region has 14 residues.

The chain uses TRBV4-3 and TRBJ1-1; tentatively, D is TRBD1 (6 bases). V lost 4 bases and J 6 bases, leaving 15 bases between the germline ends. Germline V gives CDR1 LGHNA, CDR2 YSLEER. This CDR3 contains 14 residues. The CDR3 DNA is TGCGCCAGCAGCCTTGGGGGGCTGGGGTCTGAAGCTTTCTTT. Residues: CASSLGGLGSEAFF.

A word on this clone: This CDR3 is also generated by other DNA sequences in the sample. This chain joins TRBV29-1 and TRBJ2-3; D tentatively reads TRBD1 or TRBD2 (5 bases each). The CDR3 length is 13 residues. Trimming cost V 4 bases and J 0 bases, with 8 bases left between them. In germline, CDR1 is SQVTM, CDR2 ANQGSEA. The CDR3 coding sequence is TGCAGCGTTGTGGGACGGAGCACAGATACGCAGTATTTT. Translation gives CSVVGRSTDTQYF.

The chain carries TRBV6-5 and TRBJ2-5; either TRBD1 or TRBD2 may fit D (5 bases each). This CDR3 is built from 15 residues. The V and J ends lost 5 bases and 5 bases respectively, with 18 bases between them. Germline CDR1 is MNHEY and CDR2 is SVGAGI. DNA of the CDR3: TGTGCCAGCAGTCCGGGGCCCGGCCTAGCCGAGACCCAGTACTTC. Translated: CASSPGPGLAETQYF.

The V call is TRBV9, the J call TRBJ1-1; a possible D gene is TRBD1 (5 bases). The CDR3 length is 15 residues. The germline V and J ends were trimmed by 3 bases and 2 bases, with 14 bases remaining between them. Germline assignment: CDR1 SGDLS and CDR2 YYNGEE. This chain's CDR3 is CASSAAGAPNTEAFF. The CDR3 bases are TGTGCCAGCAGCGCGGCTGGGGCACCCAACACTGAAGCTTTCTTT.

The chain has TRBV11-2 and TRBJ1-2; D remains unclear. This CDR3 has 15 residues. V shed 4 bases and J shed 3 bases, with 15 bases lying between them. The germline CDR1 and CDR2 sequences are SGHAT and FQNNGV. The CDR3 region has the DNA TGTGCCAGCAGCTCCCCGGCCCAGCAAGACTATGGCTACACCTTC. Amino acid sequence: CASSSPAQQDYGYTF.

V is TRBV5-1 and J is TRBJ1-1; the D is unclear. The CDR3 length is 13 residues. The V gene lost 0 bases and the J gene lost 6 bases, with 9 bases spanning the gap. Germline-derived CDR1 and CDR2 are SGHRS and YFSETQ. The CDR3 region is CASSLAGTAEAFF. DNA of the CDR3: TGCGCCAGCAGCTTGGCCGGAACGGCTGAAGCTTTCTTT.